This TCR beta chain was sequenced for a study of cytomegalovirus exposure and HLA in healthy donors. Amplification used 60 Vbeta primers and 13 Jbeta primers. Assay: immunoSEQ multiplex PCR; the TCRdb copy retains only in-frame clones and omits some. The table shows roughly 190,000 clones, with 80% occurring only once. The CDR3 spans 15 residues. After removal of 4 bases from V and 8 bases from J, the junction contained 13 bases not matched to a gene. Germline loops: CDR1 LNHDA, CDR2 SQIVND (reference sequence). The J gene is TRBJ1-2, the V gene TRBV19; 7 nucleotides agree with TRBD1. Sample: PBMCs. This sequence originates from a woman aged 40 to 49 in good health and CMV-seronegative. CDR3 amino acids: CASSNGPRTGSGYTF. DNA for the CDR3: TGTGCCAGTAGTAACGGCCCCCGGACAGGAAGCGGCTACACCTTC.